One and the same sample provided the 22 T cell receptor beta chains below, sequenced in a study of monozygotic twins with inflammatory bowel disease. TCRdb derives one entry per CDR3 protein from the 5' RACE reads, leaving out DNA. This sample contains about 160,000 distinct CDR3 sequences. Sequencing input: blood. These receptors all come from a human donor with ulcerative colitis or Crohn's disease, or a healthy co-twin of an affected twin (not recorded which).

This chain joins TRBV7-8 and TRBJ2-7. This CDR3 has 11 amino acids. CDR1 and CDR2 from the germline V gene are SGHVS and FQNEAQ. The CDR3 spells CASSFVEEQYF.

V usage is TRBV20-1 and J usage is TRBJ1-2; lacking DNA, the TRBD1 call made by TCRdb goes unchecked. The CDR3 spans 13 residues. CDR1 is DFQATT and CDR2 is SNEGSKA in the germline V gene (reference sequence). CDR3 in amino acids: CSASRGDNYGYTF.

The J gene is TRBJ2-1, the V gene TRBV5-1; TCRdb reports TRBD2, a call that lacks DNA to check it against. The CDR3 loop spans 16 amino acids. Germline V lookup: CDR1 SGHRS, CDR2 YFSETQ. This CDR3 is CASSGGLAGGNNEQFF.

This chain connects TRBV5-1 to TRBJ2-2; with no DNA, the TCRdb D assignment of TRBD1 cannot be verified. The CDR3 runs to 15 residues. Germline CDR1 and CDR2: SGHRS and YFSETQ. CDR3 in amino acids: CASSSDRVNTGELFF.

This chain connects TRBV3-1 to TRBJ2-3; there is no DNA to check the TCRdb D call of TRBD1. The germline V gene has CDR1 LGHDT and CDR2 YNNKEL (reference sequence). This CDR3 is 14 amino acids long. Here the CDR3 reads CASSQDRGPDTQYF.

The chain links TRBV18 to TRBJ2-1; TCRdb's D call of TRBD1 is untestable without DNA. This CDR3 spans 17 amino acids. Germline values: CDR1 KGHSH, CDR2 LQKENI. This CDR3 is CASSPRLKGTPYNEQFF. The whole variable domain, remainder taken from reference TRBV18 and TRBJ2-1, is NAGVMQNPRHLVRRRGQEARLRCSPMKGHSHVYWYRQLPEEGLKFMVYLQKENIIDESGMPKERFSAEFPKEGPSILRIQQVVRGDSAAYFCASSPRLKGTPYNEQFFGPGTRLTVL.

The chain carries TRBV5-1 and TRBJ2-5. There are 13 residues in the CDR3. Per the germline V gene, CDR1 is SGHRS and CDR2 is YFSETQ. The CDR3 spells CASSLAGRETQYF.

The chain carries TRBV19 and TRBJ1-2. Per the germline V gene, CDR1 is LNHDA and CDR2 is SQIVND (reference sequence). The CDR3 is 11 amino acids. The CDR3 sequence: CASSIYYGYTF.

V usage is TRBV29-1 and J usage is TRBJ1-4. This CDR3 comprises 13 residues. Per the germline V gene, CDR1 is SQVTM and CDR2 is ANQGSEA. Here the CDR3 reads CSVVQGGDEKLFF. Drawing the rest from reference TRBV29-1 and TRBJ1-4, the complete variable domain is SAVISQKPSRDICQRGTSLTIQCQVDSQVTMMFWYRQQPGQSLTLIATANQGSEATYESGFVIDKFPISRPNLTFSTLTVSNMSPEDSSIYLCSVVQGGDEKLFFGSGTQLSVL.

CDR3 loop: CASSSDRGNEKLFF. The genes are TRBV7-9 and TRBJ1-4; checking the TCRdb D call of TRBD1 is not possible without DNA. This CDR3 has 14 residues. Germline lookup yields CDR1 SEHNR and CDR2 FQNEAQ (reference sequence). The entire variable domain, with the rest obtained from reference TRBV7-9 and TRBJ1-4, is as follows: DTGVSQNPRHKITKRGQNVTFRCDPISEHNRLYWYRQTLGQGPEFLTYFQNEAQLEKSRLLSDRFSAERPKGSFSTLEIQRTEQGDSAMYLCASSSDRGNEKLFFGSGTQLSVL.

The chain joins TRBV5-6 to TRBJ2-1; TCRdb's D call, TRBD2, is unchecked because there is no DNA. The CDR3 is 15 amino acids. Germline CDR1 is SGHDT and CDR2 is YYEEEE. The CDR3: CASSFGLLSHNEQFF.

The chain joins TRBV20-1 to TRBJ2-5; without DNA, the TCRdb call of TRBD2 cannot be checked. The CDR3 covers 19 residues. Germline-derived CDR1 and CDR2 are DFQATT and SNEGSKA (reference sequence). CDR3 amino acids: CSAPKASAWRTSATETQYF.

The chain carries TRBV7-2 and TRBJ2-7. The CDR3 spans 12 residues. Germline V gene lookup returns CDR1 SGHTA and CDR2 FQGNSA. CDR3 protein: CASSRRPYEQYF.

The V and J genes are TRBV7-6 and TRBJ2-2; the D gene TCRdb calls, TRBD1, cannot be checked with no DNA. CDR1 SGHVS and CDR2 FNYEAQ come from the germline V gene. The CDR3 spans 14 residues. CDR3 sequence: CATGDRAGDGELFF.

The chain carries TRBV28 and TRBJ2-3; without DNA, the TCRdb call of TRBD2 cannot be checked. The CDR3 contains 11 residues. Germline loops: CDR1 MDHEN, CDR2 SYDVKM. This CDR3 is CASSYGLAVYF. Combining the CDR3 with reference TRBV28 and TRBJ2-3 gives the whole variable domain DVKVTQSSRYLVKRTGEKVFLECVQDMDHENMFWYRQDPGLGLRLIYFSYDVKMKEKGDIPEGYSVSREKKERFSLILESASTNQTSMYLCASSYGLAVYFGPGTRLTVL.

The gene calls are TRBV12-3 or TRBV12-4 and TRBJ2-5; as DNA is missing, the TRBD1 call by TCRdb cannot be tested. The CDR3 sequence is 14 residues long. The CDR3 protein is CASSNDRAQETQYF.

The J gene is TRBJ2-5, the V gene TRBV3-1; TCRdb picks TRBD1, but there is no DNA to check that call. The CDR3 consists of 15 residues. Germline V gives CDR1 LGHDT, CDR2 YNNKEL (reference sequence). The CDR3 sequence: CASSQGPGGGETQYF.

The chain links TRBV5-1 to TRBJ1-2; the D gene TCRdb calls, TRBD1, cannot be checked with no DNA. In germline, CDR1 is SGHRS, CDR2 YFSETQ. The CDR3 is 15 residues long. The CDR3: CASSLVGDSTGGYTF.

CDR3 residues: CASSQETGEAYEQYF. The chain is built from TRBV4-3 and TRBJ2-7; with no DNA, the TCRdb D assignment of TRBD1 cannot be verified. The germline V gene has CDR1 LGHNA and CDR2 YSLEER. There are 15 residues in the CDR3.

CDR3 sequence reads: CASSFLSRRGGEGNIQYF. The chain employs TRBV11-2 and TRBJ2-4; TCRdb names TRBD2, which stays unverified in the absence of DNA. CDR1 and CDR2 (germline): SGHAT, FQNNGV. This CDR3 region has 18 residues.

This chain links TRBV7-9 with TRBJ2-5; TCRdb reports TRBD2, a call that lacks DNA to check it against. Germline V gene data show CDR1 as SEHNR and CDR2 as FQNEAQ (reference sequence). This CDR3 has 13 residues. The CDR3 here is CASSLLAEGAQYF.

The rearrangement joins TRBV20-1 to TRBJ2-7; the TCRdb call, TRBD1, lacks DNA for checking. The CDR3 is 14 residues long. Germline assignment: CDR1 DFQATT and CDR2 SNEGSKA (reference sequence). This chain's CDR3 is CSASPRTRTYEQYF.